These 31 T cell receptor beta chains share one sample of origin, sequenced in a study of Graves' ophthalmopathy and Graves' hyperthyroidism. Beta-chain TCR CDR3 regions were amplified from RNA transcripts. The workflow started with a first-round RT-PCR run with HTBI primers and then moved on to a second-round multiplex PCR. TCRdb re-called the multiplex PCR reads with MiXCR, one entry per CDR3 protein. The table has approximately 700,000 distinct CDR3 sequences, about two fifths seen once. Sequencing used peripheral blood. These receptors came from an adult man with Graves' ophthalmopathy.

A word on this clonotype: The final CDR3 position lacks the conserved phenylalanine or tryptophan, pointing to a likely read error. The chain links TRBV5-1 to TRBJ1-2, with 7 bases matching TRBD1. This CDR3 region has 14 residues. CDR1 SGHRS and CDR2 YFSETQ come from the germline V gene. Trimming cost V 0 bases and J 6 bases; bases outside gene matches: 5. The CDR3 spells CASSLGQGDNGYTL. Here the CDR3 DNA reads TGCGCCAGCAGCTTGGGGCAGGGGGACAATGGCTACACCCTC.

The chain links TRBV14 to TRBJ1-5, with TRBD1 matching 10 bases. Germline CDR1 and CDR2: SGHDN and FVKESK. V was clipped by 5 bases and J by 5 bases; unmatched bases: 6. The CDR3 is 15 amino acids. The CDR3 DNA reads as TGTGCCAGCAGCGGGGGACAGGGGCTGGATCAGCCCCAGCATTTT. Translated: CASSGGQGLDQPQHF.

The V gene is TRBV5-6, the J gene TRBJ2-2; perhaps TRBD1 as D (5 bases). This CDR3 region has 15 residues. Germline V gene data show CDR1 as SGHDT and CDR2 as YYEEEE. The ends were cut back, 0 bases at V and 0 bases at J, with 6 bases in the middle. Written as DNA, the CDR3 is TGTGCCAGCAGCTTGGTACAGGCGAACACCGGGGAGCTGTTTTTT. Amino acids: CASSLVQANTGELFF.

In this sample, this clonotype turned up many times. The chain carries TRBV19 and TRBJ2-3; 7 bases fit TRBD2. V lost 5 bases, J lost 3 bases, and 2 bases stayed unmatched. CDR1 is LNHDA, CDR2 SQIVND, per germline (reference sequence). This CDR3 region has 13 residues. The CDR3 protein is CASSWRETDTQYF. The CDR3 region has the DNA TGTGCCAGTAGTTGGCGGGAGACAGATACGCAGTATTTT.

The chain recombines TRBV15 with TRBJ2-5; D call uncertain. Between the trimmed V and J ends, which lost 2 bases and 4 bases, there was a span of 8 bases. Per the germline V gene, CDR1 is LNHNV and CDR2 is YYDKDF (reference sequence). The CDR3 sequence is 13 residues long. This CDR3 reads CATSRRMRETQYF. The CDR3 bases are TGTGCCACCAGCAGAAGGATGCGAGAGACCCAGTACTTC.

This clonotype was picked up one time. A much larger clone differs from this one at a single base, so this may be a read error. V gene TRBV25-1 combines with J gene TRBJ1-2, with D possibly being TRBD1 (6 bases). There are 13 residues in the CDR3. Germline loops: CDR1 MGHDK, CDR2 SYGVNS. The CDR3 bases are TGTGCCAGCAGACGTGGACAGCTCTATGGCTGCACCTTC. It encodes CASRRGQLYGCTF.

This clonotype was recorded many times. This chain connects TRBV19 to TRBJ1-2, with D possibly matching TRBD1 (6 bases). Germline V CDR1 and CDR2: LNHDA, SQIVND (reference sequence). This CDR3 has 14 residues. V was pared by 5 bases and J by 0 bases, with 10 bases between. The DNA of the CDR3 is TGTGCCAGTAGTGACAGGCGAGCTAACTATGGCTACACCTTC. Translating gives CASSDRRANYGYTF.

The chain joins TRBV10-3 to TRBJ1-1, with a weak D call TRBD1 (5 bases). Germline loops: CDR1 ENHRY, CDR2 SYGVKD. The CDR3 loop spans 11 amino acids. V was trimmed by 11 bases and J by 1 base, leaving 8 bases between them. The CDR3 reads CAVGQNTEAFF. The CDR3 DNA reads TGTGCCGTTGGACAGAACACTGAAGCTTTCTTT.

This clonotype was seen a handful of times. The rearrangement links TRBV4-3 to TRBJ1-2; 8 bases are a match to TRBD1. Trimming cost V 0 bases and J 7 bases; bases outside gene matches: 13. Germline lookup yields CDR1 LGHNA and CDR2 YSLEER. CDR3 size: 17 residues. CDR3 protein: CASSQESRGQGVSGYTF. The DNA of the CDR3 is TGCGCCAGCAGCCAAGAGAGTCGAGGACAGGGAGTAAGTGGCTACACCTTC.

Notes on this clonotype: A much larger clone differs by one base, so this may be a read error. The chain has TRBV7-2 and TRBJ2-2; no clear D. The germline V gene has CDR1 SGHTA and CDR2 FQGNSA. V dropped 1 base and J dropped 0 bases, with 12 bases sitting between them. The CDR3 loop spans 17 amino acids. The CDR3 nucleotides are TGTGCCAGCAGCTTAGGACAACCAGGATCGAACACCGGGGAGCTGTTTTTT. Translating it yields CASSLGQPGSNTGELFF.

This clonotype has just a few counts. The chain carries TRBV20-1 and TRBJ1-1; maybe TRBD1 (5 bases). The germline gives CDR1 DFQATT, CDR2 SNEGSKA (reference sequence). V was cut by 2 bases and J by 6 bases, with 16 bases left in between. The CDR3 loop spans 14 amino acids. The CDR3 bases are TGCAGTGCTAGAAGGGGACCTTCCTTGGCTGAAGCTTTCTTT. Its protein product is CSARRGPSLAEAFF.

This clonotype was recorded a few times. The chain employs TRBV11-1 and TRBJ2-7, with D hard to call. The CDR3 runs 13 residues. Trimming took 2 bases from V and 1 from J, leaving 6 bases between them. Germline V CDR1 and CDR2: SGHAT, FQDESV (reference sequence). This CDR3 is CASSLHQSYEQYF. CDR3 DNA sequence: TGTGCCAGCAGCTTACACCAATCCTACGAGCAGTACTTC.

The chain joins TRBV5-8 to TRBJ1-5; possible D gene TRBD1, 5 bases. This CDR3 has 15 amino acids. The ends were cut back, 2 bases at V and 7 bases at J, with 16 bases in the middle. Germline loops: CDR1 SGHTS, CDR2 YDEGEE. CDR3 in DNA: TGTGCCAGCAGCTTCCAGCAGGGCGGGGAGCAGCCCCAGCATTTT. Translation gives CASSFQQGGEQPQHF. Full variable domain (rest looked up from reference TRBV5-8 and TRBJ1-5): EAGVTQSPTHLIKTRGQQATLRCSPISGHTSVYWYQQALGLGLQFLLWYDEGEERNRGNFPPRFSGRQFPNYSSELNVNALELEDSALYLCASSFQQGGEQPQHFGDGTRLSIL.

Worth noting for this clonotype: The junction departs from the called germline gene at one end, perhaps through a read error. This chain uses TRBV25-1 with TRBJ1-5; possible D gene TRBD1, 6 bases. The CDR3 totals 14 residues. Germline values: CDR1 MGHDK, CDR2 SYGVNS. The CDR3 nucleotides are TGTGCCGGCAGCGACAGGACTAGCAATCAGCCCCAGCATTTT. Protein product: CAGSDRTSNQPQHF. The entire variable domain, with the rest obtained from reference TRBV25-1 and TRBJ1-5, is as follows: EADIYQTPRYLVIGTGKKITLECSQTMGHDKMYWYQQDPGMELHLIHYSYGVNSTEKGDLSSESTVSRIRTEHFPLTLESARPSHTSQYLCAGSDRTSNQPQHFGDGTRLSIL.

Here the CDR3 DNA reads TGTGCCAGCAGTTACTCGAGGGAGGTGGACGAGCAGTACTTC. This gives the protein CASSYSREVDEQYF. V is TRBV6-6 and J is TRBJ2-7, with a possible D match to TRBD2 (6 bases). Germline lookup yields CDR1 MNHNY and CDR2 SVGAGI (reference sequence). This CDR3 comprises 14 residues. V lost 0 bases and J lost 5, with 11 bases in between.

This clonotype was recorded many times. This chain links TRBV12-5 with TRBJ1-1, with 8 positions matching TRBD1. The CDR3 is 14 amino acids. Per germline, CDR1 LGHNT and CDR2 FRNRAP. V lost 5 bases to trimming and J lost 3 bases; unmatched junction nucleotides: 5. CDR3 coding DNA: TGTGCTAGTGGTCTCGGACAGGGCTACACTGAAGCTTTCTTT. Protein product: CASGLGQGYTEAFF.

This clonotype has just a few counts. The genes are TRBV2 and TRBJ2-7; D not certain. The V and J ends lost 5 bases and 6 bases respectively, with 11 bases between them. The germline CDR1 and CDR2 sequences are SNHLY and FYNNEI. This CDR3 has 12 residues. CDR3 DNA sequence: TGTGCCAGCAGTCCCCGGCCTGCCGAGCAGTACTTC. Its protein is CASSPRPAEQYF.

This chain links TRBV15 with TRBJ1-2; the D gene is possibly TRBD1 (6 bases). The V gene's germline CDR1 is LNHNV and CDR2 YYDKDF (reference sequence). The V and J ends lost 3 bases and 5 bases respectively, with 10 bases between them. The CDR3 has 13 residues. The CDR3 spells CATSSQGLYGYTF. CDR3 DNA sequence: TGTGCCACCAGCAGTCAGGGGCTATATGGCTACACCTTC.

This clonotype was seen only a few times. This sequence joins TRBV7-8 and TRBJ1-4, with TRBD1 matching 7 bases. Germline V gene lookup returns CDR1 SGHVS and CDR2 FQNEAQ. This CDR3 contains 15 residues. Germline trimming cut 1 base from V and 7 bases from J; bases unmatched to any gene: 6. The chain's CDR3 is CASSLGGDSSEKLFF. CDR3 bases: TGTGCCAGCAGCTTAGGGGGGGACAGTTCTGAAAAACTGTTTTTT.

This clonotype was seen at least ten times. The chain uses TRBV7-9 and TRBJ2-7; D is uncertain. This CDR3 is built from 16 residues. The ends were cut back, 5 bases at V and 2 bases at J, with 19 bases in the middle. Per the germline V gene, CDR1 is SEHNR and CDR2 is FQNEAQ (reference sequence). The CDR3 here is CASSSSGPIPTYEQYF. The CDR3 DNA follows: TGTGCCAGCAGCAGTTCTGGTCCGATCCCAACCTACGAGCAGTACTTC.

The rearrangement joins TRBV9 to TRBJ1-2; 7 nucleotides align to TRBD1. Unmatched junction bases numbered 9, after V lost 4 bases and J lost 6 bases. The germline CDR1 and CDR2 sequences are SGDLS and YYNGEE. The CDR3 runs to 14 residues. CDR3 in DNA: TGTGCCAGCAGCCCTAGTCAGGGGGAGAATGGCTACACCTTC. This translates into CASSPSQGENGYTF.

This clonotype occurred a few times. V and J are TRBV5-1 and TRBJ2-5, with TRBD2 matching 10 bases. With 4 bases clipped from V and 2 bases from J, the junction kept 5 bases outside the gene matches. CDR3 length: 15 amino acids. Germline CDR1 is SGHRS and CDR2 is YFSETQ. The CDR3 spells CASSEGLAFQETQYF. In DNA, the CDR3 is TGCGCCAGCAGCGAGGGACTAGCGTTTCAAGAGACCCAGTACTTC.

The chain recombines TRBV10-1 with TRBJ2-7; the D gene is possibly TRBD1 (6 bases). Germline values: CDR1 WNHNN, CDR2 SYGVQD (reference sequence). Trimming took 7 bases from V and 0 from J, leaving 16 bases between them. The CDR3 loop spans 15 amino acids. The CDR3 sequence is CASIPNRDPSYEQYF. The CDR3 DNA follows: TGCGCCAGCATTCCAAACAGGGACCCCTCCTACGAGCAGTACTTC.

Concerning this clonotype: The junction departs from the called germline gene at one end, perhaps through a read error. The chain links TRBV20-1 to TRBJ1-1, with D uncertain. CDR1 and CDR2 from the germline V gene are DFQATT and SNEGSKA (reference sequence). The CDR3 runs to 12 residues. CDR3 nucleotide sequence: TGCAGTGCTAGAGCAAGGAACACTGAAGCCTTCTTT. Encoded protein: CSARARNTEAFF.

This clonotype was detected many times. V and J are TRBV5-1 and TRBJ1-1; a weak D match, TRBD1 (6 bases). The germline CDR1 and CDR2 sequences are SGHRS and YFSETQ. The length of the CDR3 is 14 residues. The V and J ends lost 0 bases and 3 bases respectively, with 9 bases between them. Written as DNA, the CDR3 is TGCGCCAGCAGCTTGGAACAGGGAGACACTGAAGCTTTCTTT. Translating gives CASSLEQGDTEAFF.

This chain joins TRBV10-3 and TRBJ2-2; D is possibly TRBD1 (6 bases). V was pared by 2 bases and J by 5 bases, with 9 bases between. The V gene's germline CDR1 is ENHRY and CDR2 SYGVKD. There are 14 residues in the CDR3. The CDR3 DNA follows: TGTGCCATCAGTGAGAGGGGGACAACCGGGGAGCTGTTTTTT. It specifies CAISERGTTGELFF.

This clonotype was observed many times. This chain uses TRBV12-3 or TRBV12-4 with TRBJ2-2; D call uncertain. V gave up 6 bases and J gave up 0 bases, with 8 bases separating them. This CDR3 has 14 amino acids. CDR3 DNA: TGTGCCAGCAGGAAAGGGACGAACACCGGGGAGCTGTTTTTT. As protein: CASRKGTNTGELFF.

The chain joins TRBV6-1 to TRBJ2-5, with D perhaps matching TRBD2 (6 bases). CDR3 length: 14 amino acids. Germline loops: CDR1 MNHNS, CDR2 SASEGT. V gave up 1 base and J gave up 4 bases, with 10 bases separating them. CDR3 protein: CASSEGAGRETQYF. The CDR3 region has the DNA TGTGCCAGCAGTGAAGGGGCGGGAAGAGAGACCCAGTACTTC.

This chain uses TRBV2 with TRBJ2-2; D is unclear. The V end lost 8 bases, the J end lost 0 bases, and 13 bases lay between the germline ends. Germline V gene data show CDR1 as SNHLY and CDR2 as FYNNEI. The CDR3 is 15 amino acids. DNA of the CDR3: TGTGCCAGCTTGGCCGCGGTTGCGAACACCGGGGAGCTGTTTTTT. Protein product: CASLAAVANTGELFF.

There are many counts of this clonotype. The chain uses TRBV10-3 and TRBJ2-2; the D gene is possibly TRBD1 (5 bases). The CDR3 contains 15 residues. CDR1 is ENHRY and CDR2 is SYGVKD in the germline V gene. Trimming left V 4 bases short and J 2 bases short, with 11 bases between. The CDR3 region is CAISAGQANTGELFF. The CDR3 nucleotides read TGTGCCATCAGTGCAGGGCAGGCTAACACCGGGGAGCTGTTTTTT.

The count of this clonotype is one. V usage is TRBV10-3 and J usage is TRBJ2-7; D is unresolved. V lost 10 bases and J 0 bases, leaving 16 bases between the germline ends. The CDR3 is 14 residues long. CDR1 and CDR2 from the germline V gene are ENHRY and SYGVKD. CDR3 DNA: TGTGCCAGCTCACCAGCAGCGAGCTCCTACGAGCAGTACTTC. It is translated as CASSPAASSYEQYF.